A selection of T cell receptor beta chains follows, all from one sample in a study of blood T cell repertoires in COVID-19. Libraries were prepared by immunoSEQ multiplex PCR; TCRdb keeps only in-frame clonotypes and omits some of them. The sample lists 200,000 to 250,000 clones; around nine tenths were seen once. The specimen sequenced was peripheral blood. The receptors were gathered from a man younger than 30 with active or convalescent COVID-19. The CDR3 runs from the conserved cysteine through the conserved F or W. Fields, in order: D gene, clone size, V gene, CDR3 length, CDR3 protein. A D gene is named only where the DNA matches it firmly. A row's size may be missing; if present it is once, few, many or a size class.

D: NA
size: NA
V: TRBV28
length: 16
CDR3: CASSLRPGAGNTEAFF

D: NA
size: NA
V: TRBV20-1
length: 12
CDR3: CSASKGPYGYTF

D: TRBD1
size: NA
V: TRBV5-4
length: 15
CDR3: CASSPTGGYNSPLHF

D: NA
size: NA
V: TRBV19
length: 13
CDR3: CASGRWERTEAFF

D: TRBD2
size: NA
V: TRBV7-2
length: 14
CDR3: CASSPESGGNEQFF

D: TRBD1
size: NA
V: TRBV29-1
length: 17
CDR3: CSVAGTGRLSSGNTIYF

D: NA
size: once
V: TRBV19
length: 15
CDR3: CASSIWTDPNYGYTF

D: NA
size: NA
V: TRBV30
length: 14
CDR3: CAWRQGTSNSPLHF

D: TRBD1
size: NA
V: TRBV11-2
length: 12
CDR3: CASLQGGDEQFF

D: NA
size: few
V: TRBV18
length: 14
CDR3: CASSPSGVNQPQHF

D: NA
size: few
V: TRBV4-3
length: 13
CDR3: CASSQDGGYEQYF

D: TRBD2
size: NA
V: TRBV5-4
length: 15
CDR3: CASSSAGRSYNEQFF

D: TRBD2
size: NA
V: TRBV18
length: 16
CDR3: CASSRLAGGPEETQYF

D: TRBD1
size: once
V: TRBV10-3
length: 13
CDR3: CAISQQGAYEQYF

D: TRBD1
size: NA
V: TRBV6-5
length: 15
CDR3: CASSPTGEGGNEQFF

D: NA
size: NA
V: TRBV11-2
length: 13
CDR3: CASSLASLAEQYF

D: NA
size: NA
V: TRBV30
length: 13
CDR3: CAWSVLAEETQYF

D: TRBD1
size: NA
V: TRBV4-2
length: 16
CDR3: CASSPSQGAPQETQYF